This TCR beta chain emerged from a study of PD-1 blockade in mismatch repair-deficient tumors. General study findings and limits: Tumor-resident clones, often absent from pretreatment blood, expanded after pembrolizumab and then contracted.

PCR or immunohistochemistry showed mismatch repair deficiency in every enrolled patient. Sequenced by immunoSEQ multiplex PCR; TCRdb stores in-frame clones only, minus some. The sample includes around 120,000 clones, more than 70% of them seen just once. In the case of this clone: Its antigen is unidentified.

CDR1 is SQVTM and CDR2 is ANQGSEA in the germline V gene. The V end lost 7 bases, the J end lost 2 bases, and 15 bases lay between the germline ends. The CDR3 runs to 14 residues. The V call is TRBV29-1, the J call TRBJ2-1; D assignment may be TRBD1 or TRBD2 (5 bases each). The material sequenced was peripheral blood, taken roughly 70 weeks after starting pembrolizumab. The source is an adult with mismatch repair-deficient cancer. In DNA form, the CDR3 reads TGCAGCGGCCTGGGGGAGTTCACCTACAATGAGCAGTTCTTC. It translates to CSGLGEFTYNEQFF.